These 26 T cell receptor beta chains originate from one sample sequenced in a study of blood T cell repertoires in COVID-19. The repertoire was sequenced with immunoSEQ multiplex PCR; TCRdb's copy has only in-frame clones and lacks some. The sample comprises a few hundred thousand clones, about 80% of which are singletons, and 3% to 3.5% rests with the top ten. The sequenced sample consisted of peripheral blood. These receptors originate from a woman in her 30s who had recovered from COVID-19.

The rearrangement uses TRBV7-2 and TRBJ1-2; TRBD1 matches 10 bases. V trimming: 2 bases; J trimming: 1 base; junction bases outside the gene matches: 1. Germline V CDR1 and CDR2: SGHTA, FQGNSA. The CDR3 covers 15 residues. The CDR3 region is CASSLRTGGNYGYTF. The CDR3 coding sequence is TGTGCCAGCAGCTTAAGGACAGGGGGTAACTATGGCTACACCTTC.

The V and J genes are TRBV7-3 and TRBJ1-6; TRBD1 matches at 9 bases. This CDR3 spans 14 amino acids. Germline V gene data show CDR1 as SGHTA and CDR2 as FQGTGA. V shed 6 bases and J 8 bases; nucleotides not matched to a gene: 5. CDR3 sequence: CASSLGQGYSPLHF. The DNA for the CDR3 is TGTGCCAGCAGTCTTGGACAGGGGTATTCACCCCTCCACTTT. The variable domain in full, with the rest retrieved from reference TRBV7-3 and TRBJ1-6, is GAGVSQTPSNKVTEKGKYVELRCDPISGHTALYWYRQSLGQGPEFLIYFQGTGAADDSGLPNDRFFAVRPEGSVSTLKIQRTERGDSAVYLCASSLGQGYSPLHFGNGTRLTVT.

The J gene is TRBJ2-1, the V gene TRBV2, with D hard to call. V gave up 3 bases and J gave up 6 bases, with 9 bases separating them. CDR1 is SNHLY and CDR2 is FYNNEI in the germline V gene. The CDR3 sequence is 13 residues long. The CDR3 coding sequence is TGTGCCAGCAGTGATGCATACAGCAATGAGCAGTTCTTC. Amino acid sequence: CASSDAYSNEQFF. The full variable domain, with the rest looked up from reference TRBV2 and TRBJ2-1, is EPEVTQTPSHQVTQMGQEVILRCVPISNHLYFYWYRQILGQKVEFLVSFYNNEISEKSEIFDDQFSVERPDGSNFTLKIRSTKLEDSAMYFCASSDAYSNEQFFGPGTRLTVL.

This CDR3 reads CSVGPGGTEAFF. The CDR3 bases are TGCAGCGTAGGACCGGGGGGCACTGAAGCTTTCTTT. V is TRBV29-1 and J is TRBJ1-1; tentative D call: TRBD1 (5 bases). The ends were cut back, 6 bases at V and 4 bases at J, with 12 bases in the middle. This CDR3 has 12 amino acids. Germline CDR1 and CDR2: SQVTM and ANQGSEA.

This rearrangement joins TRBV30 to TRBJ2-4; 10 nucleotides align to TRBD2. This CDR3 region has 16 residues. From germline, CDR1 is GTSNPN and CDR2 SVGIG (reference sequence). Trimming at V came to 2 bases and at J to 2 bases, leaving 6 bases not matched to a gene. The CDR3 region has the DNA TGTGCCTGGAGTCTAGCGGGAGTAGTGACCAAAAACATTCAGTACTTC. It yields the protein CAWSLAGVVTKNIQYF. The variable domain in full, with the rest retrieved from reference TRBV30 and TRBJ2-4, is SQTIHQWPATLVQPVGSPLSLECTVEGTSNPNLYWYRQAAGRGLQLLFYSVGIGQISSEVPQNLSASRPQDRQFILSSKKLLLSDSGFYLCAWSLAGVVTKNIQYFGAGTRLSVL.

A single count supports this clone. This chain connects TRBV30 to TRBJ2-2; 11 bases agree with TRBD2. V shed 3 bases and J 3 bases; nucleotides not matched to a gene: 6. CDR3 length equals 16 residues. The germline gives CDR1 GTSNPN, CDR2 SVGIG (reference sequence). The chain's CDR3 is CAWSPPGLADTGELFF. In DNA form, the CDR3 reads TGTGCCTGGAGCCCGCCGGGACTAGCGGACACCGGGGAGCTGTTTTTT.

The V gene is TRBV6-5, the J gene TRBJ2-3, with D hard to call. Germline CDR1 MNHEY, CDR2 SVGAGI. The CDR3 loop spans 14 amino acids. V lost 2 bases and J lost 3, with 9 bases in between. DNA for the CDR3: TGTGCCAGCAGTTACGGGCCTACTACAGATACGCAGTATTTT. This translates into CASSYGPTTDTQYF.

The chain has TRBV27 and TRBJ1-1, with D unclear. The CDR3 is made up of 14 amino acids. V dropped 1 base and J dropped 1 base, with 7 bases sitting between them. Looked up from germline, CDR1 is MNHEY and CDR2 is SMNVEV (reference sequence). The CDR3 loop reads CASSLFGPNTEAFF. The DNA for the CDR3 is TGTGCCAGCAGTTTATTCGGTCCGAACACTGAAGCTTTCTTT.

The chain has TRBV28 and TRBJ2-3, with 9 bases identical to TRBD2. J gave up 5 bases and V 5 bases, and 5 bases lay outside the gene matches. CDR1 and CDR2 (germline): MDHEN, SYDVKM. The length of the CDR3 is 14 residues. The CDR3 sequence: CASSSGRRGDTQYF. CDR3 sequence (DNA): TGTGCCAGCAGTAGCGGGAGGCGGGGAGATACGCAGTATTTT.

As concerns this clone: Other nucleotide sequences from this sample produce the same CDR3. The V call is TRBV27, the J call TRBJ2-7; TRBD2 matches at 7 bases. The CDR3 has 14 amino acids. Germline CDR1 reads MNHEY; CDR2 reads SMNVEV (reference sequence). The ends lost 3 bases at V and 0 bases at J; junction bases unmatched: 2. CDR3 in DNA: TGTGCCAGCAGTTTCGGCGGGGGCTCCTACGAGCAGTACTTC. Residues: CASSFGGGSYEQYF.

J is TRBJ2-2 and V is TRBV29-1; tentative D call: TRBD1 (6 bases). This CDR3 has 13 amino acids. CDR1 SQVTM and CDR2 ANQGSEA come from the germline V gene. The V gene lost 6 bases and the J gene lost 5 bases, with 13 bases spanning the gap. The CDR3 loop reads CSVRPTGTGELFF. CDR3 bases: TGCAGCGTCCGACCAACAGGGACCGGGGAGCTGTTTTTT.

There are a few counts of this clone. CDR3 bases: TGCGCCAGCAGCCCCTCGCGCCCCTCCTACGAGCAGTACTTC. Amino acids: CASSPSRPSYEQYF. This chain uses TRBV4-1 with TRBJ2-7; D is unclear. This CDR3 contains 14 residues. V was cut by 4 bases and J by 0 bases, with 10 bases left in between. Germline V gene sequence: CDR1 MGHRA, CDR2 YSYEKL.

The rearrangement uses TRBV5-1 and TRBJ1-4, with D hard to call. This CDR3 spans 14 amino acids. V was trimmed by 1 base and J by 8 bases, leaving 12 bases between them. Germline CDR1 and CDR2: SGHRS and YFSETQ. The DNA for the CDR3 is TGCGCCAGCAGCTTGTCCACACTCGGGGAAAAACTGTTTTTT. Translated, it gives CASSLSTLGEKLFF.

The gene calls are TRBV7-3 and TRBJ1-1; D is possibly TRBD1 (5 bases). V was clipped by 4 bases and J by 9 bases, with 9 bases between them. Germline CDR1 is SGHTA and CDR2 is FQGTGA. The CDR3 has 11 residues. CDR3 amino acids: CASSSGGKAFF. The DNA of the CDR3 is TGTGCCAGCAGCTCGGGGGGGAAAGCTTTCTTT.

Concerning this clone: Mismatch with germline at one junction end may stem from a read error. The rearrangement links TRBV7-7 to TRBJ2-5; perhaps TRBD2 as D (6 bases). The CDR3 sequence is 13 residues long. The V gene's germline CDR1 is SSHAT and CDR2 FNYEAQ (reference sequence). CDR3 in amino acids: CASSFFGSETQYF. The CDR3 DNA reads TGTGCTAGCAGCTTTTTCGGGAGCGAGACCCAGTACTTC.

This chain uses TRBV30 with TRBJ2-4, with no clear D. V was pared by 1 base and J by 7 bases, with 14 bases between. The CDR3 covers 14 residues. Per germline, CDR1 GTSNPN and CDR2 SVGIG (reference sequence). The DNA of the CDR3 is TGTGCCTGGAGTGCGGCTAACCCGAGGAACATTCAGTACTTC. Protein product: CAWSAANPRNIQYF.

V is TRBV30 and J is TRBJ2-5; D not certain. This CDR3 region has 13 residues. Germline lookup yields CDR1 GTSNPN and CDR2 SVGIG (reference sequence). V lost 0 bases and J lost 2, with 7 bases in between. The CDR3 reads CAWSVGGQETQYF. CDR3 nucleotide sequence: TGTGCCTGGAGTGTCGGCGGTCAAGAGACCCAGTACTTC.

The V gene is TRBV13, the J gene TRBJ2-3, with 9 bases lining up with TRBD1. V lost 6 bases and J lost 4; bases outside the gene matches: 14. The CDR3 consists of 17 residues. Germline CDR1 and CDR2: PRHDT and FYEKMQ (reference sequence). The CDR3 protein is CASRLTLRTGVPDTQYF. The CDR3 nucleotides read TGTGCCAGCAGGCTCACGCTTCGGACAGGGGTCCCAGATACGCAGTATTTT.

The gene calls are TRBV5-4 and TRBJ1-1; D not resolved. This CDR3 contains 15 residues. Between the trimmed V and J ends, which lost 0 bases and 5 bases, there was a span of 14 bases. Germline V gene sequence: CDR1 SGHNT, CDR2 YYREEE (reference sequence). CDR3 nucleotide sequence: TGTGCCAGCAGCTTGGTCGAGAGTGCCCGGACTGAAGCTTTCTTT. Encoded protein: CASSLVESARTEAFF.

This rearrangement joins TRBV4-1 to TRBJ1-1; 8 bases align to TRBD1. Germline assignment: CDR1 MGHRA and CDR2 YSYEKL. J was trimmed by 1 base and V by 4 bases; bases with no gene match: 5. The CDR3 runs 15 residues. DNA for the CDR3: TGCGCCAGCAGCCCGACAGGGGCTGGGAACACTGAAGCTTTCTTT. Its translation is CASSPTGAGNTEAFF.

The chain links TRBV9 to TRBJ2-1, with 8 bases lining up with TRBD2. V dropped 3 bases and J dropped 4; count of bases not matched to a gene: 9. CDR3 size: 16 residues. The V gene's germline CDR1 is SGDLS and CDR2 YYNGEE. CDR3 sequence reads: CASSEGSSGVYNEQFF. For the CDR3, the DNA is TGTGCCAGCAGCGAGGGTAGTAGCGGGGTTTACAATGAGCAGTTCTTC.

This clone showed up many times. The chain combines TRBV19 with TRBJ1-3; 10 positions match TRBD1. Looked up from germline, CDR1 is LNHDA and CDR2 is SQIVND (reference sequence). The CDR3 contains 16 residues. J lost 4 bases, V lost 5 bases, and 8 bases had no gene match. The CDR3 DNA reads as TGTGCCAGTAGTCGCGTGGGACAGGGGTCGGGAAACACCATATATTTT. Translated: CASSRVGQGSGNTIYF. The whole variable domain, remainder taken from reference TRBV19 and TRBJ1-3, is DGGITQSPKYLFRKEGQNVTLSCEQNLNHDAMYWYRQDPGQGLRLIYYSQIVNDFQKGDIAEGYSVSREKKESFPLTVTSAQKNPTAFYLCASSRVGQGSGNTIYFGEGSWLTVV.

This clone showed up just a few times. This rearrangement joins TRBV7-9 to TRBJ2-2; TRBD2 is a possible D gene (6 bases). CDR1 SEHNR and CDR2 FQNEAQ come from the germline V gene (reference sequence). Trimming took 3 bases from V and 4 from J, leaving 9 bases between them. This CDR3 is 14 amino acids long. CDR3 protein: CASSFLAITGELFF. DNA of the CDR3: TGTGCCAGCAGCTTCCTAGCGATCACCGGGGAGCTGTTTTTT.

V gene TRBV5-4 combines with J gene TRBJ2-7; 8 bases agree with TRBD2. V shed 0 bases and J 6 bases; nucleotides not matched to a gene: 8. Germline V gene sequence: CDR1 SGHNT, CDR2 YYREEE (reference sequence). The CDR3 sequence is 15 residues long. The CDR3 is CASSLVGLAGGEQYF. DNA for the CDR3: TGTGCCAGCAGCTTGGTGGGGCTAGCGGGCGGCGAGCAGTACTTC.

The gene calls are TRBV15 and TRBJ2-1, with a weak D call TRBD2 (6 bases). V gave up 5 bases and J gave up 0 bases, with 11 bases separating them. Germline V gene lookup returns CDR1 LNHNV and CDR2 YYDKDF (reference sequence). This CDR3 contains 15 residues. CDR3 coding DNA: TGTGCCACCAGCGTGGAGGGTAGCTCCTACAATGAGCAGTTCTTC. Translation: CATSVEGSSYNEQFF.

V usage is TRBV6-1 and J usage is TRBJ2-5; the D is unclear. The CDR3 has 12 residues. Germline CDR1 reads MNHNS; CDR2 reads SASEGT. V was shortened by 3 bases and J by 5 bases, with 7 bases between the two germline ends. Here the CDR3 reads CASSEGHETQYF. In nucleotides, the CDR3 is TGTGCCAGCAGTGAGGGCCACGAGACCCAGTACTTC.